The sequence of this T cell receptor (beta chain) was determined in a study of cytomegalovirus exposure and HLA in healthy donors (dated by TCRdb to between 2016 and 2019). Background for the entire study: An earlier analysis of 587 of the donors reported under 300 Gb of sequence data and 100 million to 120 million unique TCR beta sequences obtained from some 170 million T cells. Donor age, sex, ethnicity and CMV serostatus were compiled together with the repertoire data. To decide whether each TCR beta V gene segment behaved as functional or pseudogenic, an earlier analysis of some 570 of the donors relied on high-throughput TCR beta sequencing. Roughly 300 gigabases of sequencing data and around 87 million unique TCR sequences were included in an early release covering about 700 HLA-typed donors. Typing coverage varied by locus: roughly 629-640 donors for A, B, C, DRB1 and DQB1; more than 500 for DQA1; over 600 for DPA1; around 450 for DPB1. Of the 300 to 500 genotyped donors, approximately 80% were placed in the genetic ancestry cluster associated with self-reported Caucasian donors. A later genetic analysis took genome-wide SNP genotypes for 398 of the 666 donors and used that subset as a discovery cohort. Four or five DR-DQ haplotypes were handled as single units for association and clustering because linkage in the cohort was strong. In a later analysis, previously published TCR beta repertoires from roughly 710 donors were re-analyzed and high-resolution HLA genotyping was added so that TCR occurrence patterns could be studied. Among a few hundred genotyped donors of the cohort, an average of around 240,000 unique TCR beta nucleotide sequences were sequenced per donor, approximately 20% of them non-productive. Along with the approximately 650-subject first cohort, a separate validation cohort of about 110 different subjects was used. All discovery cohort repertoires had been generated using a single sequencing platform. To predict cytomegalovirus infection status, the study brought together high-throughput TCR immunosequencing, statistical association of individual TCRs with disease status, and machine learning. The study used immunosequencing to profile the T cell repertoires of around 600 subjects and linked those repertoires to cytomegalovirus serostatus. Class I and class II HLA loci were covered by the typing at four-digit resolution. The study aimed to test whether cataloging public T cell receptors could reveal signatures of past pathogen exposure. Rather than drawing on any new phenotypic data, the later analysis identified candidate immune exposures from TCR beta sequences and the way those sequences occurred across donors.

The cohort consisted of more than 650 healthy bone marrow donors. Cohort members were all nominally healthy when sampled, although unrecorded immune exposures were likely present. The donor tested CMV seronegative and was one of the 352 seronegative cohort members. Every donor gave a peripheral blood sample, and the peripheral blood mononuclear cells from that sample were used for TCR beta sequencing. The Qiagen DNeasy Blood Extraction Kit was used to extract genomic DNA from the blood cell samples. Taken from the germline V gene (reference sequence), the CDR1 and CDR2 loops are SEHNR and FQNEAQ. At the junction V is shortened by 5 bases and J by 0 bases, with 14 bases in between. The CDR3, cysteine through phenylalanine, is 16 amino acids long. Solely the CDR3 DNA is kept, with 48 bases framed from the first base. Regarding this clone: It lacks a known antigen. Base qualities are not provided; no much larger clone lies one nucleotide away.

Study-wide findings and limitations: When HLA alleles, especially DR and DQ, strongly co-occurred, attributing TCR associations to individual alleles was difficult. In vitro tests confirmed that three of the cytomegalovirus-associated TCR beta chains recognize cytomegalovirus antigens. Some IMGT-functional V segments, including TRBV6-2 and TRBV6-3, could not be told apart with the 87-base-pair reads, so those segments were excluded. The cohort was sequenced for TCR beta chains only, and without alpha or paired-chain data the features that could be detected were limited. The only immune exposure information available for the cohort was CMV serostatus. Correlated functional status among segregating V segments might be attributable to linkage disequilibrium, but an unknown experimental factor could not be ruled out. Specific HLA alleles were associated with roughly 16,000 TCR beta sequences at a false discovery rate of 0.05 in a later analysis. HLA typing was unavailable for some donors at each locus, so association tests used only the typed subset. A further reported finding was that TCR beta sequences accurately predicted the HLA-A and HLA-B alleles for most subjects in the first cohort. Most TCR sequences were seen in very few donors, while some public TCRs were found in many individuals. A later genetic analysis reported fewer N-insertions in productive TCRs among donors in an Asian-associated ancestry cluster than the roughly 700-donor mean. In a later analysis, several top co-occurrence clusters were reported to appear linked to parvovirus B19, influenza, CMV and Epstein-Barr virus. The classifier was reported to diagnose cytomegalovirus status with high specificity and sensitivity in both the original and validation cohorts. Because counts were too low, about 18 rarely observed V segments, including chromosome 9 orphons, were excluded from the earlier analysis of 587 of the donors. The presence/absence analyses assumed that sequencing depth was roughly uniform across donors, and that assumption may not be true. An earlier analysis of around 540 of the donors showed that most TCR beta V segments appeared in productive rearrangements either about 87% or about 30% of the time, which broadly matched IMGT annotations. A later genetic analysis associated a missense DCLRE1C variant with V-gene and J-gene trimming of TCR beta chains, and an independent cohort replicated the association. In a later analysis, HLA-associated TCR beta chains were found to be more clonally expanded and to have lower generation probabilities than equally common non-associated chains. Most CMV-associated TCR beta chains appeared to be HLA-restricted in a later analysis, and the HLA associations seemed to be driven largely by CMV exposure. A group of highly shared sequence variants was considered likely to be a technical artifact of the sequencing pipeline. A later analysis found that TCR association rates varied across HLA loci, with DRB1 alleles showing the most associated TCRs and HLA-C alleles the fewest. The study listed 150 to 200 TCR beta chains as associated with cytomegalovirus. According to the authors, the approach could potentially be generalized to other disease states and immunological phenotypes.

Library preparation used the immunoSEQ multiplex PCR assay. A mixture of 60 forward primers for TCR Vbeta segments and 13 reverse primers for TCR Jbeta segments was used in the multiplex PCR. The CDR3 region of rearranged TCR beta genes was amplified from genomic DNA with a multiplex PCR assay. On the Illumina HiSeq System, the amplified TCR beta libraries were sequenced as 87-base-pair reads. For the original study's pipeline: Across the 500 to 850 repertoires, a later analysis counted roughly 84 million unique TCR beta chains, 9.5 million to 12 million of which were shared by at least two donors. Raw reads were error-corrected and collapsed into unique sequences with a nearest-neighbor algorithm that merged closely related sequences to remove PCR and sequencing errors. CDR3 sequences were aligned to IMGT reference sequences to assign V, D and J gene segments. Each retained sequence needed at least a six-nucleotide match to both a V gene segment and a J gene segment. Rearrangements were classified as productive when the CDR3 lacked stop codons and remained in frame with V and J, and all other rearrangements were classified as non-productive. Following IMGT convention, CDR3 was defined as the stretch from the second conserved V-encoded cysteine to the conserved J-encoded phenylalanine. The earlier analysis of about 610 of the donors excluded sequences that lacked an unambiguous match to a single V gene segment. In an earlier analysis of approximately 610 of the donors, V segments were called functional above 56.7% productive rearrangements and were called segregating when the between-donor standard deviation exceeded 5%. A statistical classification framework was built for diagnosing cytomegalovirus status from the catalog of TCR beta chain sequences. V and J gene assignment, in a later analysis, came from comparing TCR nucleotide sequences with IMGT/GENE-DB human TR gene sequences. The TCRdist pipeline was used in a later analysis to assign CDR3 sequences and most-parsimonious VDJ recombination scenarios. In a later analysis, each TCR beta chain was defined by its CDR3 amino acid sequence together with its V-gene family, and reads without a unique V-gene family were excluded. To address suspected cross-contamination and a sequencing artifact, a later analysis removed approximately 600 highly shared, low-generation-probability nucleotide sequences. A later analysis calculated a clonal expansion index for each public chain from normalized within-repertoire ranks of inferred template counts. A later analysis computed generation probabilities with a VDJ recombination model fitted to out-of-frame rearrangements, and checked the results against IGoR. In a later analysis, hypergeometric tests were used to score TCR-TCR, TCR-HLA and TCR-CMV co-occurrence, with a repertoire-size bias correction applied to TCR pairs. In a later analysis, false discovery rates were estimated by permuting HLA or CMV assignments 20 times. In a later analysis, co-occurring TCRs were grouped with DBSCAN, and TCRdist sequence similarity was added when clustering was performed within HLA-allele-positive subsets. Repertoires with fewer than 30,000 or more than 120,000 public chains, plus five repertoires with anomalous nucleotide sharing, were excluded from co-occurrence clustering. TCRdb took over this immuneACCESS table, retaining in-frame rearrangements with V and J assigned. Such tables are incomplete; in checked studies, under half of the missing clones stem from an unresolved V gene, and the remainder is unexplained. The DNA gave D and trimming, while V, J and clone size come from that table. Present in this sample are 45,000 to 60,000 clones, around 70% of which were seen just once. The biggest ten clones account for about 9.7% of the sample.

The chain couples TRBV7-9 to TRBJ2-1; the best D guess is TRBD1, with 7 bases matching. The sequenced material came from PBMCs. This receptor was obtained from a woman in her fifties or sixties in good health and CMV-seronegative. The CDR3: CASSPGGSSSYNEQFF. The DNA sequence is given as TGTGCCAGCAGCCCAGGGGGGTCGAGCTCCTACAATGAGCAGTTCTTC.